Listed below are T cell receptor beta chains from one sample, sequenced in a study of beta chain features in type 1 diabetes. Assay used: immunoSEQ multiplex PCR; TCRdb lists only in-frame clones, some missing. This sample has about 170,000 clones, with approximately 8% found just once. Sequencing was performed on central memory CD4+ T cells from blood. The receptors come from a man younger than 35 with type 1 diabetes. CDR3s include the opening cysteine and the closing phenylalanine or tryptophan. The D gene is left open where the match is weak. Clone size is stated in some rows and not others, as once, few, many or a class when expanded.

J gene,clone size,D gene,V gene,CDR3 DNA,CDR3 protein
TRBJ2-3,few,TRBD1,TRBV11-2,TGTGCCAGCAGTTCACAGGGGGATACGCAGTATTTT,CASSSQGDTQYF
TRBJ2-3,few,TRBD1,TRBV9,TGTGCCAGCAGCGGACAGGGGGTAGATACGCAGTATTTT,CASSGQGVDTQYF
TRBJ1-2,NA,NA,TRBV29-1,TGCAGCGTCGCCGCGCCTCTGACCCCGGGGGGCTACACCTTC,CSVAAPLTPGGYTF
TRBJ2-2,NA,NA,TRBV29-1,TGCAGCGTTGAGGGGCTGCGGACCGGGGAGCTGTTTTTT,CSVEGLRTGELFF
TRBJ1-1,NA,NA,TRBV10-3,TGTGCCATCAGTAAGCAACAGGCCATGAACACTGAAGCTTTCTTT,CAISKQQAMNTEAFF
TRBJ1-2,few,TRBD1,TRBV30,TGTGCCTGGAGCCTTGGGACAGCTAACTATGGCTACACCTTC,CAWSLGTANYGYTF
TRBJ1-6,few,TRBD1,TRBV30,TGTGCCTGGAGCGCCGGGACAGAGACACCCCTCCACTTT,CAWSAGTETPLHF
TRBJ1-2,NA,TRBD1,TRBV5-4,TGTGCCAGCAGCTTGGAAGTTACAGGGGGCTCCAACTATGGCTACACCTTC,CASSLEVTGGSNYGYTF
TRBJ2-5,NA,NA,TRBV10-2,TGTGCCAGCAGTTACTCGCAAGAGACCCAGTACTTC,CASSYSQETQYF
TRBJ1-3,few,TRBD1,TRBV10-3,TGTGCCATCAGGCCCGGACAGGACTCTGGAAACACCATATATTTT,CAIRPGQDSGNTIYF
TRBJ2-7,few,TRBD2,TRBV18,TGTGCCAGCTCACCTACAAGACTAGCGGGGGTGGTAGAGCAGTACTTC,CASSPTRLAGVVEQYF
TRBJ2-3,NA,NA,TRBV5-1,TGCGCCAGCAGCTTGATCGGGGGAGATACGCAGTATTTT,CASSLIGGDTQYF
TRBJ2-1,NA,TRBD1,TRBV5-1,TGCGCCAGCAGTCCGGGACAGGGTTACAATGAGCAGTTCTTC,CASSPGQGYNEQFF
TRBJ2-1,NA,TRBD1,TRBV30,TGTGCCTGGCTAATGACAGGGACAGGCAATGAGCAGTTCTTC,CAWLMTGTGNEQFF
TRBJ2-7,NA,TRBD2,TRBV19,TGTGCCAGTAGTCCCCGGGGTAGCGGGAGCTACGAGCAGTACTTC,CASSPRGSGSYEQYF
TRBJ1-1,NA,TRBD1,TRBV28,TGTGCCAGCAGTTCATCCGGTGGGACAGGGGAAGCTTTCTTT,CASSSSGGTGEAFF
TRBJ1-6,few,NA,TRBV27,TGTGCCAGCAGTTTATCGAGGAAGGATGGCACCTATAATTCACCCCTCCACTTT,CASSLSRKDGTYNSPLHF
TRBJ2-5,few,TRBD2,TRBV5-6,TGTGCCAGCAGCTTGAAGCGGGGGACTGGAGAGACCCAGTACTTC,CASSLKRGTGETQYF
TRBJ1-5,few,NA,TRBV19,TGTGCCAGTAGACCGGGACTCAGCAATCAGCCCCAGCATTTT,CASRPGLSNQPQHF
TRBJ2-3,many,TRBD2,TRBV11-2,TGTGCCAGCAGCCCTCGGCCGGGACTAGCGGGCATTAATACGCAGTATTTT,CASSPRPGLAGINTQYF
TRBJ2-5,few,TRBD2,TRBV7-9,TGTGCCGGGGGGGTACTTGCGGAAGAGACCCAGTACTTC,CAGGVLAEETQYF
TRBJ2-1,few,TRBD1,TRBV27,TGTGCCAGCACCCGGGCTCTAACAGGGGATGGGGCCTACAATGAGCAGTTCTTC,CASTRALTGDGAYNEQFF
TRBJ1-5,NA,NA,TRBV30,TGTGCCTGGAGTTTAAGGCGGAACAATCAGCCCCAGCATTTT,CAWSLRRNNQPQHF
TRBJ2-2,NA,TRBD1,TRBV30,TGTGCCTGCCCAAGATTAAACAGGGGGTGGAACACCGGGGAGCTGTTTTTT,CACPRLNRGWNTGELFF
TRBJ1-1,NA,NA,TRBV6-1,TGTGCCAGTCAACGAAGGGGCCCTGAAGCTTTCTTT,CASQRRGPEAFF
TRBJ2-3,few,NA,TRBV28,TGTGCCAGCAGCAATACAGATACGCAGTATTTT,CASSNTDTQYF
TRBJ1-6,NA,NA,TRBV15,TGTGCCACCAGCGGGGCCCTGAGGGGGTATAATTCACCCCTCCACTTT,CATSGALRGYNSPLHF
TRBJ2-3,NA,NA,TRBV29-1,TGCAGCGCCGGTCAGGCCACCGATACGCAGTATTTT,CSAGQATDTQYF
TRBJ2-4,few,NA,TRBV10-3,TGTGCCATCAGTTCCTTTGGGGGAGGGGGCAAAAACATTCAGTACTTC,CAISSFGGGGKNIQYF